Reported below is one T cell receptor (delta chain). Its matching antigen is unknown. A far larger clone differs by one base, so this is likely a read error. The data were taken from a study of gammadelta T cells in human blood. General study results and limits: Right after birth, innate γδ T cells reportedly expanded polyclonally after microbial exposure.

Germline V gives CDR1 GEAIGNYY, CDR2 EKD. This CDR3 contains 18 residues. TCRdb re-called the RT-PCR reads via CATT. This sample has some 300 delta-chain clones, with 15% to 25% found just once. This chain links TRDV2 with TRDJ3; the match to TRDD3 covers 10 bases. No J segment appears in TCRdb, so it was assigned here by matching the sequence to germline. Sequencing input: Vgamma9Vdelta2 gamma-delta T cells from fetal blood. This sequence was found in a human fetus. This CDR3 reads CARDTVGGYPWDTRQMFF. CDR3 sequence (DNA): TGTGCCCGTGACACCGTTGGGGGATACCCCTGGGACACCCGACAGATGTTTTTC.